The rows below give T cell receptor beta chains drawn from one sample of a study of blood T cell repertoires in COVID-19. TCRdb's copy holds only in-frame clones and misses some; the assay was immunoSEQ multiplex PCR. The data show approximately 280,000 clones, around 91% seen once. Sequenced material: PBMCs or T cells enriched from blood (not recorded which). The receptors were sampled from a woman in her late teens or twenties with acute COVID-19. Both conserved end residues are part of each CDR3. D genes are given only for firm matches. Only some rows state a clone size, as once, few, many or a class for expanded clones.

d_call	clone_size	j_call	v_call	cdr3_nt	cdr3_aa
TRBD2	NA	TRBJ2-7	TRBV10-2	TGCGCCAGCAGTGGGGGAACTAGCGGGCCCCACTACGAGCAGTACTTC	CASSGGTSGPHYEQYF
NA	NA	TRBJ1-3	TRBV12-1	TGTGCCAGCAGCTCCCCCGACAGGGTTGGAAACACCATATATTTT	CASSSPDRVGNTIYF
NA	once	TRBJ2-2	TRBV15	TGTGCCACCAGCAGAGAAGAGGAAGCCGGGGAGCTGTTTTTT	CATSREEEAGELFF
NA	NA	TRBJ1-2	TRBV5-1	TGCGCCAGCAGCACCCAACAGGGCTGGGATGGCTACACCTTC	CASSTQQGWDGYTF
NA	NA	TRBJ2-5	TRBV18	TGTGCCAGCTCCGCACAGCTCCAAGAGACCCAGTACTTC	CASSAQLQETQYF
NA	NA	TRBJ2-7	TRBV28	TGTGCCAGCAGTTTAAACAGGGTTTACGAGCAGTACTTC	CASSLNRVYEQYF
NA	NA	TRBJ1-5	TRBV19	TGTGCCAGTAGGATCAACTACAATCAGCCCCAGCATTTT	CASRINYNQPQHF
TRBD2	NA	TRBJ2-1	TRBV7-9	TGTGCCAGCAGTCCTGGACTAGTCTATGAGCAGTTCTTC	CASSPGLVYEQFF
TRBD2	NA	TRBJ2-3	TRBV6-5	TGTGCCAGCAGTTTCAGGACTAGCGGGAGCACAGATACGCAGTATTTT	CASSFRTSGSTDTQYF
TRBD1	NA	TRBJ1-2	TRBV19	TGTGCCAGCCGACTTGGACAGGGGGGCATTAACACCTTC	CASRLGQGGINTF
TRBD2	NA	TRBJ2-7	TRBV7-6	TGTGCCAGCAGCTCGCCCGGGACTAGCGGGGGCGAGCAGTACTTC	CASSSPGTSGGEQYF
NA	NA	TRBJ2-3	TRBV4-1	TGCGCCAGCAGCCAATTTGTGACTACGGGGGATACGCAGTATTTT	CASSQFVTTGDTQYF
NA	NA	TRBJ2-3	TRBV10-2	TGCGCCAGCAGTGAGGAGGGAGCTCGCACAGATACGCAGTATTTT	CASSEEGARTDTQYF
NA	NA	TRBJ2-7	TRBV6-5	TGTGCCAGCAGTTACTTTCCGGGGGACCGATTCTACGAGCAGTACTTC	CASSYFPGDRFYEQYF
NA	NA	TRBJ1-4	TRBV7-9	TGTGCCAGCAGCTTAGTCCAGACTAATGAAAAACTGTTTTTT	CASSLVQTNEKLFF
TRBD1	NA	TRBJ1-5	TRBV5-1	TGCGCCAGCCCCAATTCGACAGGGGGCAGTAGCAATCAGCCCCAGCATTTT	CASPNSTGGSSNQPQHF
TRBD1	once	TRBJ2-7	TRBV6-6	TGTGCCAGCAGTCCCGCAAGCTCCCGGGACAGGACCTACGAGCAGTACTTC	CASSPASSRDRTYEQYF
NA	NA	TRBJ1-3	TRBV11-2	TGTGCCAGCAGCTCCATCCCTAGACAGTCTGGAAACACCATATATTTT	CASSSIPRQSGNTIYF
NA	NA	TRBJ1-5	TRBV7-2	TGTGCCAGCAGCGGACAAGGTCGCAATCAGCCCCAGCATTTT	CASSGQGRNQPQHF
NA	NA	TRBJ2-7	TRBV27	TGTGCCAGCAGTTTAGAGGCATATTACGAGCAGTACTTC	CASSLEAYYEQYF
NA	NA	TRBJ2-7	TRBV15	TGTGCCACCAGCAGAGTGGGCGGCGGGGGAGGGGGCGAGCAGTACTTC	CATSRVGGGGGGEQYF
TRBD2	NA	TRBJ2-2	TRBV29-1	TGCAGCGTCGAGCGGGAGGGCCCATACGGGGAGCTGTTTTTT	CSVEREGPYGELFF
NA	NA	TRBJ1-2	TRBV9	TGTGCCAGCAGCTACCTCGGGGGACCAGGGCGATTCGGCTACACCTTC	CASSYLGGPGRFGYTF
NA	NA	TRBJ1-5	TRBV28	TGTGCCAGCAGTTTGCGACAGGTTCCGTTTAGTCAGCCCCAGCATTTT	CASSLRQVPFSQPQHF
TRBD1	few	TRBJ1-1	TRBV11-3	TGTGCCAGCAGCCGGGACAGGAACACTGAAGCTTTCTTT	CASSRDRNTEAFF
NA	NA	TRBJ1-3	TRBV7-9	TGTGCCAGCAGCCAGGGACTGGCCCTAGGAAACACCATATATTTT	CASSQGLALGNTIYF
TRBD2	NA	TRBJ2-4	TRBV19	TGTGCCAGTAGTATAGAGGGGCGAGTACTAGCGGGATTACTAGCCAAAAACATTCAGTACTTC	CASSIEGRVLAGLLAKNIQYF
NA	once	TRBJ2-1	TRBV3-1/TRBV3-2	TGTGCCAGCAGCCAAAGCCATGAGCAGTTCTTC	CASSQSHEQFF
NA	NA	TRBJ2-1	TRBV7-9	TGTGCCAGCAGCATTAGCGGAAGCTCCTACAATGAGCAGTTCTTC	CASSISGSSYNEQFF
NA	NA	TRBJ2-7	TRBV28	TGTGCCAGCGGATTTGGGAGGAGCTACGAGCAGTACTTC	CASGFGRSYEQYF
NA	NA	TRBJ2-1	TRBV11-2	TGTGCCAGCAGCTTAGACACTAGCCCGCACAATGAGCAGTTCTTC	CASSLDTSPHNEQFF
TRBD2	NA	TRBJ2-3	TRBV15	TGTGCCACCAGCTTGGGTTGGGCTAGCGGGAGCTGGGGCACAGATACGCAGTATTTT	CATSLGWASGSWGTDTQYF
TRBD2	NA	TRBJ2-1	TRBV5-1	TGCGCCAGCAACCCGCGAGCGGGAGTGAGGGATGAGCAGTTCTTC	CASNPRAGVRDEQFF
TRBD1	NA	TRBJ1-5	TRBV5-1	TGCGCCAGCAGCGTAGGGGGCGGACAGCCCCAGCATTTT	CASSVGGGQPQHF
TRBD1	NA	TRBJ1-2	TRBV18	TGTGCCAGCTCACCACGGACAGGGGGCGCTAACTATGGCTACACCTTC	CASSPRTGGANYGYTF